These 13 T cell receptor beta chains were all obtained from the same sample, sequenced in a study of T cells in localized non-small cell lung cancer. Here immunoSEQ multiplex PCR was the method, and the copy in TCRdb shows in-frame clones only, minus some. The sample includes 550 to 750 clones, around 25% of them seen just once. Here the sequenced sample was lung tumor tissue, taken before any cancer treatment. Receptors were obtained from a woman between 35 and 70 years old with stage III lung adenocarcinoma.

The V gene is TRBV19, the J gene TRBJ1-1, with 7 positions matching TRBD1. Germline V CDR1 and CDR2: LNHDA, SQIVND (reference sequence). V dropped 2 bases and J dropped 10; count of bases not matched to a gene: 10. The CDR3 is 14 amino acids. For the CDR3, the DNA is TGTGCCAGTAGTATACGCCAGGAGACAGGGACAGCTTTCTTT. This encodes CASSIRQETGTAFF. The variable domain in full, with the rest retrieved from reference TRBV19 and TRBJ1-1, is DGGITQSPKYLFRKEGQNVTLSCEQNLNHDAMYWYRQDPGQGLRLIYYSQIVNDFQKGDIAEGYSVSREKKESFPLTVTSAQKNPTAFYLCASSIRQETGTAFFGQGTRLTVV.

This clone was seen a few times. CDR3 DNA sequence: TGTGCCAGTAGTATCTCAGCGGGCTCTGGAAACACCATATATTTT. Residues: CASSISAGSGNTIYF. The rearrangement links TRBV19 to TRBJ1-3, with no clear D. Germline V lookup: CDR1 LNHDA, CDR2 SQIVND (reference sequence). The CDR3 runs to 15 residues. The V end was cut by 3 bases, the J end by 0 bases, with 9 bases between.

This clone is deemed large. This rearrangement joins TRBV9 to TRBJ1-2; 8 bases match TRBD1. V lost 8 bases, J lost 0 bases, and 12 bases stayed unmatched. Germline V gives CDR1 SGDLS, CDR2 YYNGEE. The CDR3 covers 16 residues. This CDR3 is CASNTDRGLANYGYTF. The CDR3 nucleotides are TGTGCCAGTAACACCGACAGGGGCCTAGCTAACTATGGCTACACCTTC.

This clone has a handful of counts. The chain recombines TRBV5-1 with TRBJ2-1, with a tentative D call TRBD2 (6 bases). V was shortened by 0 bases and J by 3 bases, with 10 bases between the two germline ends. Germline lookup yields CDR1 SGHRS and CDR2 YFSETQ. CDR3 length: 15 residues. CDR3: CASSLGLGIYNEQFF. In DNA form, the CDR3 reads TGCGCCAGCAGCTTGGGACTAGGCATCTACAATGAGCAGTTCTTC. The full variable domain, its missing parts supplied by reference TRBV5-1 and TRBJ2-1, is KAGVTQTPRYLIKTRGQQVTLSCSPISGHRSVSWYQQTPGQGLQFLFEYFSETQRNKGNFPGRFSGRQFSNSRSEMNVSTLELGDSALYLCASSLGLGIYNEQFFGPGTRLTVL.

This clone was seen a few times. The rearrangement links TRBV25-1 to TRBJ2-1; TRBD2 matches at 7 bases. The CDR3 is 15 amino acids. V trimming: 2 bases; J trimming: 8 bases; junction bases outside the gene matches: 9. The V gene's germline CDR1 is MGHDK and CDR2 SYGVNS. CDR3 protein: CASSEPSRESYEQFF. As DNA, the CDR3 is TGTGCCAGCAGTGAACCCTCGCGGGAGAGCTATGAGCAGTTCTTC.

The chain carries TRBV5-1 and TRBJ1-1; perhaps TRBD1 as D (6 bases). V was clipped by 4 bases and J by 1 base, with 11 bases between them. CDR3 length: 14 amino acids. Germline V CDR1 and CDR2: SGHRS, YFSETQ. CDR3 loop: CASSKTGGNTEAFF. Here the CDR3 DNA reads TGCGCCAGCAGCAAGACAGGAGGGAACACTGAAGCTTTCTTT.

This clone is labeled large. The chain is built from TRBV19 and TRBJ2-3; perhaps TRBD2 as D (5 bases). CDR3 length: 12 amino acids. Germline V gene sequence: CDR1 LNHDA, CDR2 SQIVND (reference sequence). V dropped 5 bases and J dropped 4 bases, with 7 bases sitting between them. Written as DNA, the CDR3 is TGTGCCAGTAGTTCCGGGGCAGATACGCAGTATTTT. Protein sequence: CASSSGADTQYF.

The chain couples TRBV5-1 to TRBJ2-7; a possible D gene is TRBD2 (5 bases). The CDR3 contains 15 residues. CDR1 and CDR2 from the germline V gene are SGHRS and YFSETQ. Trimming took 1 base from V and 3 from J, leaving 14 bases between them. CDR3 coding DNA: TGCGCCAGCAGCTTGAGTGGACTTTCAAACTACGAGCAGTACTTC. Its protein is CASSLSGLSNYEQYF.

The table lists this clone with a few counts. The chain joins TRBV28 to TRBJ2-7; the D gene is possibly TRBD2 (6 bases). CDR1 and CDR2 (germline): MDHEN, SYDVKM. V lost 5 bases and J lost 2, with 13 bases in between. This CDR3 is 14 amino acids long. CDR3 region: CASSPGTSPYEQYF. CDR3 nucleotide sequence: TGTGCCAGCAGTCCCGGGACTTCCCCCTACGAGCAGTACTTC.

The chain recombines TRBV12-5 with TRBJ1-2, with a possible D match to TRBD1 (5 bases). There are 11 residues in the CDR3. Germline lookup yields CDR1 LGHNT and CDR2 FRNRAP. The DNA for the CDR3 is TGTGCCAGTCAGGGAGAGGATGGCTACACCTTC. Translation gives CASQGEDGYTF.

This chain joins TRBV28 and TRBJ2-7, with 9 bases identical to TRBD1. This CDR3 region has 15 residues. V lost 5 bases, J lost 6 bases, and 11 bases stayed unmatched. The germline V gene encodes CDR1 MDHEN and CDR2 SYDVKM. The CDR3 DNA reads as TGTGCCAGCAGTCGGATCGGGACAGGGAGGGGCGAGCAGTACTTC. This gives the protein CASSRIGTGRGEQYF.

The V gene is TRBV10-2, the J gene TRBJ2-7, with 7 bases fitting TRBD1. After removal of 1 base from V and 2 bases from J, the junction contained 2 bases not matched to a gene. Germline V lookup: CDR1 WSHSY, CDR2 SAAADI. The CDR3 spans 14 residues. Here the CDR3 reads CASSELDRTYEQYF. CDR3 coding DNA: TGCGCCAGCAGTGAGTTGGACAGGACCTACGAGCAGTACTTC.

This clone has more than one count but fewer than ten. V usage is TRBV7-1 and J usage is TRBJ1-1; D remains unclear. TRBV7-1 is flagged as an ORF with uncertain function. V was pared by 5 bases and J by 4 bases, with 11 bases between. The CDR3 sequence is 13 residues long. The chain's CDR3 is CASSQALTTEAFF. The CDR3 DNA follows: TGTGCCAGCAGCCAGGCGTTGACCACTGAAGCTTTCTTT.